Listed below are T cell receptor beta chains from one sample, sequenced in a study of cytomegalovirus exposure and HLA in healthy donors. Measured with immunoSEQ multiplex PCR; TCRdb has only the in-frame clones, and not every one. In all, the sample yields 110,000 to 150,000 clones. Sequencing used PBMCs. These receptors all stem from a male donor in good health and CMV-seronegative. Both conserved end residues are part of each CDR3. Each record gives: D gene, V gene, CDR3 protein. A D gene is named only where the DNA matches it firmly.

-,TRBV27,CASSWTADPIYEQYF
TRBD1,TRBV28,CASSLPGTGANYGYTF
-,TRBV29-1,CSSRGSGSYGYTF
-,TRBV29-1,CSVATGNTEAFF
-,TRBV29-1,CSVQGGRETNYGYTF
-,TRBV6-5,CASSYSKITELETQYF
-,TRBV5-1,CASSIQPDRGPYEQYF
-,TRBV5-1,CASSLSGDQPQHF
TRBD1,TRBV2,CASIGQGSYEQYF
-,TRBV19,CASSIDQGNSPLHF
-,TRBV7-9,CASTRLNTEAFF